Below, 11 T cell receptor beta chains from the same sample are listed, as sequenced in a study of shared clonotypes between healthy human individuals. Repertoires were generated with immunoSEQ multiplex PCR, while TCRdb's copy carries only in-frame clones and drops some. The sample includes over a million clones, 70% to 80% of them seen just once. Sequenced sample: memory CD4+ T cells sorted from blood. As for subset: CD45RA-negative fraction. The receptors originated from a man in his late teens or twenties in good health.

V usage is TRBV19 and J usage is TRBJ2-5, with a tentative D call TRBD1 (5 bases). Germline lookup yields CDR1 LNHDA and CDR2 SQIVND (reference sequence). This CDR3 comprises 15 residues. V lost 3 bases and J lost 4, with 15 bases in between. CDR3 DNA: TGTGCCAGTAGTATGGCGGCAGGGCGAGGAGAGACCCAGTACTTC. As protein: CASSMAAGRGETQYF.

The chain couples TRBV7-2 to TRBJ2-7; TRBD2 aligns across 8 bases. V lost 1 base to trimming and J lost 4 bases; unmatched junction nucleotides: 3. Germline assignment: CDR1 SGHTA and CDR2 FQGNSA. The CDR3 consists of 14 residues. This CDR3 is CASSLEAGVYEQYF. The CDR3 DNA sequence: TGTGCCAGCAGCTTAGAAGCGGGAGTTTACGAGCAGTACTTC.

CDR3 nucleotides: TGTGCCAGCAGTGATCTCGGGGGGGCCTACAATGAGCAGTTCTTC. It codes for CASSDLGGAYNEQFF. The chain is built from TRBV25-1 and TRBJ2-1, with 8 bases that match TRBD2. Germline V gene lookup returns CDR1 MGHDK and CDR2 SYGVNS. The length of the CDR3 is 15 residues. V lost 3 bases to trimming and J lost 2 bases; unmatched junction nucleotides: 3.

Concerning this clone itself: Other nucleotide sequences from this sample produce the same CDR3. The rearrangement links TRBV9 to TRBJ1-2; 8 nucleotides align to TRBD1. Germline CDR1 reads SGDLS; CDR2 reads YYNGEE. The CDR3 spans 11 residues. The junction had 2 bases not matched to a gene; V was cut back by 5 bases and J by 8 bases. CDR3: CASSRQGGYTF. The DNA for the CDR3 is TGTGCCAGCAGTAGACAGGGGGGCTACACCTTC.

This clone has just a few counts. This chain joins TRBV5-6 and TRBJ1-5; no clear D. V dropped 3 bases and J dropped 7 bases, with 11 bases sitting between them. The germline V gene encodes CDR1 SGHDT and CDR2 YYEEEE. The CDR3 extends over 13 amino acids. DNA of the CDR3: TGTGCCAGCAGCTCGAACGAGCGGCAGCCCCAGCATTTT. It encodes CASSSNERQPQHF.

The chain recombines TRBV5-4 with TRBJ2-1; D perhaps matches TRBD1 (5 bases). Germline V gives CDR1 SGHNT, CDR2 YYREEE (reference sequence). The CDR3 covers 16 residues. The germline V and J ends were trimmed by 4 bases and 2 bases, with 16 bases remaining between them. CDR3 residues: CASSPFTGLPYNEQFF. As DNA, the CDR3 is TGTGCCAGCAGCCCATTTACAGGTTTGCCCTACAATGAGCAGTTCTTC.

The chain joins TRBV6-6 to TRBJ2-1, with D maybe TRBD2 (6 bases). The V and J ends lost 6 bases and 5 bases respectively, with 14 bases between them. The CDR3 has 14 residues. Germline V lookup: CDR1 MNHNY, CDR2 SVGAGI (reference sequence). CDR3 sequence reads: CASSHGTGDNEQFF. The DNA of the CDR3 is TGTGCCAGCAGCCACGGGACGGGAGACAATGAGCAGTTCTTC.

V gene TRBV6-6 combines with J gene TRBJ2-2; 7 bases are shared with TRBD1. CDR3 size: 15 residues. Germline CDR1 is MNHNY and CDR2 is SVGAGI (reference sequence). V gave up 6 bases and J gave up 6 bases; unmatched junction bases: 10. The CDR3 DNA reads TGTGCCAGCAGATTCCCACAGGGGATCCCCGGGGAGCTGTTTTTT. Translating gives CASRFPQGIPGELFF.

As regards this clone: Other DNA sequences in the sample encode the same CDR3. This rearrangement joins TRBV7-2 to TRBJ2-7; 8 bases line up with TRBD1. The V gene end was trimmed by 2 bases and the J gene end by 4 bases; junction bases not matched to a gene: 4. Germline assignment: CDR1 SGHTA and CDR2 FQGNSA. The CDR3 spans 14 residues. CDR3 bases: TGTGCCAGCAGCTTAAGCCAGGGGGCATACGAGCAGTACTTC. Its protein is CASSLSQGAYEQYF.

This clone has only one observation. J is TRBJ2-1 and V is TRBV10-1; the D gene could be TRBD1 or TRBD2 (5 bases each). V lost 4 bases and J 5 bases, leaving 18 bases between the germline ends. This CDR3 has 16 amino acids. Per germline, CDR1 WNHNN and CDR2 SYGVQD (reference sequence). The CDR3 protein is CASSGGVRATDNEQFF. Here the CDR3 DNA reads TGCGCCAGCAGTGGAGGGGTCAGGGCAACCGACAATGAGCAGTTCTTC.

This clone came up once. The CDR3 DNA follows: TGTGCCAGCAGTTTGTCGCTGGACCCTATGTATGGCTACACCTTC. Encoded protein: CASSLSLDPMYGYTF. The J gene is TRBJ1-2, the V gene TRBV27; D unclear. Trimming left V 3 bases short and J 5 bases short, with 16 bases between. Per the germline V gene, CDR1 is MNHEY and CDR2 is SMNVEV (reference sequence). This CDR3 has 15 amino acids.